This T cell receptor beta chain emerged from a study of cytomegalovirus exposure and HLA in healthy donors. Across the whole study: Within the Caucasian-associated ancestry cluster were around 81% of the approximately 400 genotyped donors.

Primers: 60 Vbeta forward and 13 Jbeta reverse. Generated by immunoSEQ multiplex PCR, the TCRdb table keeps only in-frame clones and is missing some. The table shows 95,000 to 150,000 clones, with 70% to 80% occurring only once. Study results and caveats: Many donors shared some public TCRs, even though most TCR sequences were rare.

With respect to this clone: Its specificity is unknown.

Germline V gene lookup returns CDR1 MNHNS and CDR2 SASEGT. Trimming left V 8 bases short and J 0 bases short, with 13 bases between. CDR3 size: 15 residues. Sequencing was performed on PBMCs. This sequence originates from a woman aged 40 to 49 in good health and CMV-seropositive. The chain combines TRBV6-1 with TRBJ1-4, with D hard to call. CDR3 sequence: CASRASISTNEKLFF. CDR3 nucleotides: TGTGCCAGCCGCGCTTCGATTTCAACTAATGAAAAACTGTTTTTT.